This T cell receptor (beta chain) came from a study of graft-versus-host responses after intestinal transplantation. Study-level background: Recipients got multivisceral, liver-intestinal, or isolated intestinal transplants. Recipients across the board were started on anti-thymocyte globulin induction, then kept on tacrolimus and steroids for around three years. Overall study results and limits: Elevated graft-versus-host to host-versus-graft clonal ratios in allografts were recorded for patients with graft-donor T cell macrochimerism.

This CDR3 has 16 amino acids. Trimming removed 4 bases from V and 4 bases from J; junction bases left unmatched: 7. CDR1 is SGHNT and CDR2 is YYREEE in the germline V gene (reference sequence). TCRdb's copy holds only in-frame clones and misses some; the assay was immunoSEQ multiplex PCR. The top ten clones hold over 0.1% of a sample with under 150,000 clones, roughly 93% of them seen once. With regard to this clone: Antigen unknown.

The source material was unstimulated CD4+ T cells sorted from spleen or lymph node cells, sampled before intestinal transplant. The sequence derives from a human donor who received an intestinal transplant. This rearrangement joins TRBV5-4 to TRBJ2-2, with 10 bases fitting TRBD1. The CDR3 protein is CASSTGTGAGTGELFF. The DNA for the CDR3 is TGTGCCAGCAGCACCGGGACAGGGGCAGGCACCGGGGAGCTGTTTTTT.